The rows below give T cell receptor beta chains drawn from one sample of a study of CD8+ T cells in alopecia areata. This table comes from immunoSEQ multiplex PCR, and its TCRdb copy is limited to in-frame clones, with some not included. Of 150,000 to 200,000 clones detected, about 60% appear once; the ten largest clones hold 3% to 3.5%. The specimen comprised CD4+ T cells sorted from blood, sampled at week 4, from a patient treated with tofacitinib. These TCRs come from a human donor with alopecia areata. Both conserved end residues are part of each CDR3. A D gene is named only where the DNA matches it firmly. Expanded clones get a size class; other rows say once, few or many, or leave the size out.

D gene: NA
clone size: few
J gene: TRBJ2-3
V gene: TRBV13
CDR3 DNA: TGTGCCAGCAGCTTACTAACCAGCGCGGGGCGCACAGATACGCAGTATTTT
CDR3 protein: CASSLLTSAGRTDTQYF

D gene: TRBD1
clone size: NA
J gene: TRBJ1-6
V gene: TRBV28
CDR3 DNA: TGTGCCAGCCATTCGACAGGGGGAGGTCCTTCTTCACCCCTCCACTTT
CDR3 protein: CASHSTGGGPSSPLHF

D gene: NA
clone size: NA
J gene: TRBJ2-5
V gene: TRBV27
CDR3 DNA: TGTGCCAGCAGTTCCTTCTCTAGGGAGACCCAGTACTTC
CDR3 protein: CASSSFSRETQYF

D gene: NA
clone size: once
J gene: TRBJ2-5
V gene: TRBV29-1
CDR3 DNA: TGCAGCGCCACGGGAAACCAAGAGACCCAGTACTTC
CDR3 protein: CSATGNQETQYF

D gene: NA
clone size: once
J gene: TRBJ2-1
V gene: TRBV27
CDR3 DNA: TGTGCCAGCAGTCCTAGGGGACGGAGCCTCCTAAGTGAGCAGTTCTTC
CDR3 protein: CASSPRGRSLLSEQFF

D gene: TRBD2
clone size: NA
J gene: TRBJ2-3
V gene: TRBV9
CDR3 DNA: TGTGCCAGCAGCGCCCTTCTTAGCGGGGGGACAGATACGCAGTATTTT
CDR3 protein: CASSALLSGGTDTQYF

D gene: NA
clone size: NA
J gene: TRBJ2-7
V gene: TRBV15
CDR3 DNA: TGTGCCACCAGCAGAGCGGGGTCCTCCTACGAGCAGTACTTC
CDR3 protein: CATSRAGSSYEQYF

D gene: NA
clone size: NA
J gene: TRBJ1-2
V gene: TRBV4-3
CDR3 DNA: TGCGCCAGCAGCCACGAAGTCCAGGGTCATGGCTACACCTTC
CDR3 protein: CASSHEVQGHGYTF

D gene: NA
clone size: NA
J gene: TRBJ1-5
V gene: TRBV5-1
CDR3 DNA: TGCGCCAGCAGCTTGGATGGCAATCAGCCCCAGCATTTT
CDR3 protein: CASSLDGNQPQHF

D gene: NA
clone size: NA
J gene: TRBJ1-1
V gene: TRBV5-1
CDR3 DNA: TGCGCCAGCACAGGGGTGGGGACTGAAGCTTTCTTT
CDR3 protein: CASTGVGTEAFF

D gene: NA
clone size: NA
J gene: TRBJ1-4
V gene: TRBV14
CDR3 DNA: TGTGCCAGCAGCCGGAACCTCAGGGGAGGCCCAACTAATGAAAAACTGTTTTTT
CDR3 protein: CASSRNLRGGPTNEKLFF

D gene: TRBD1
clone size: NA
J gene: TRBJ2-5
V gene: TRBV6-1
CDR3 DNA: TGTGCCAGCAAGGCGGACAGGGTCGTGGAGACCCAGTACTTC
CDR3 protein: CASKADRVVETQYF

D gene: NA
clone size: NA
J gene: TRBJ1-1
V gene: TRBV10-3
CDR3 DNA: TGTGCCATCAGTGTGGGGGCGATGAACACTGAAGCTTTCTTT
CDR3 protein: CAISVGAMNTEAFF

D gene: TRBD2
clone size: NA
J gene: TRBJ2-7
V gene: TRBV5-1
CDR3 DNA: TGCGCCAGCAGCTTGGACGTTAGCGGGGTTTCCTACGAGCAGTACTTC
CDR3 protein: CASSLDVSGVSYEQYF

D gene: NA
clone size: few
J gene: TRBJ2-5
V gene: TRBV20-1
CDR3 DNA: TGCAGTCACCGGGACTTAGAGACCCAGTACTTC
CDR3 protein: CSHRDLETQYF

D gene: NA
clone size: NA
J gene: TRBJ1-2
V gene: TRBV29-1
CDR3 DNA: TGCAGCGGGTACGGGGGCTCGGGCTACACCTTC
CDR3 protein: CSGYGGSGYTF

D gene: NA
clone size: NA
J gene: TRBJ1-5
V gene: TRBV6-6
CDR3 DNA: TGTGCCAGCAGTTATGTCGGGGCCAATCAGCCCCAGCATTTT
CDR3 protein: CASSYVGANQPQHF

D gene: NA
clone size: NA
J gene: TRBJ2-5
V gene: TRBV7-9
CDR3 DNA: TGTGCCAGCAGCTTAGTCTCGGAGACCCAGTACTTC
CDR3 protein: CASSLVSETQYF

D gene: TRBD2
clone size: few
J gene: TRBJ2-1
V gene: TRBV2
CDR3 DNA: TGTGCCAGCAAAGCACTAGCGGGGGTTGAGCAGTTCTTC
CDR3 protein: CASKALAGVEQFF

D gene: NA
clone size: NA
J gene: TRBJ1-5
V gene: TRBV11-2
CDR3 DNA: TGTGCCAGCAGCTTAGCCGGAACAGTACTTAGCAATCAGCCCCAGCATTTT
CDR3 protein: CASSLAGTVLSNQPQHF

D gene: NA
clone size: NA
J gene: TRBJ1-5
V gene: TRBV4-2
CDR3 DNA: TGTGCCAGCAGCCCACCTGGAGGGGCAAGACAGCCCCAGCATTTT
CDR3 protein: CASSPPGGARQPQHF

D gene: TRBD1
clone size: few
J gene: TRBJ2-7
V gene: TRBV11-1
CDR3 DNA: TGTGCCAGCCGCACTCTTCAGGGGGCAGGGGAGCAGTACTTC
CDR3 protein: CASRTLQGAGEQYF

D gene: NA
clone size: NA
J gene: TRBJ2-6
V gene: TRBV19
CDR3 DNA: TGTGCCAGTAGTATTCAAGGGCCTGGGGCCAACGTCCTGACTTTC
CDR3 protein: CASSIQGPGANVLTF

D gene: NA
clone size: NA
J gene: TRBJ2-3
V gene: TRBV6-5
CDR3 DNA: TGTGCCAGCAGCACAGACAGATATACGCAGTATTTT
CDR3 protein: CASSTDRYTQYF

D gene: NA
clone size: NA
J gene: TRBJ1-1
V gene: TRBV30
CDR3 DNA: TGTGCCTGGAGTGTTTTCAGGGTGAACACTGAAGCTTTCTTT
CDR3 protein: CAWSVFRVNTEAFF

D gene: NA
clone size: NA
J gene: TRBJ1-6
V gene: TRBV30
CDR3 DNA: TGTGCCTGGAGTGTCGCAGTTCAGGATTCACCCCTCCACTTT
CDR3 protein: CAWSVAVQDSPLHF

D gene: TRBD1
clone size: few
J gene: TRBJ1-2
V gene: TRBV5-1
CDR3 DNA: TGCGCCAGCAGCATGACAGGGGACTATGGCTACACCTTC
CDR3 protein: CASSMTGDYGYTF

D gene: TRBD2
clone size: NA
J gene: TRBJ2-3
V gene: TRBV4-2
CDR3 DNA: TGTGCCAGCAGCCCATATAGCGGGGGCAGTGAGTATTTT
CDR3 protein: CASSPYSGGSEYF

D gene: NA
clone size: NA
J gene: TRBJ2-3
V gene: TRBV28
CDR3 DNA: TGTGCCAGCAGTTTCCTGGCACGGTCGGATACGCAGTATTTT
CDR3 protein: CASSFLARSDTQYF

D gene: TRBD1
clone size: NA
J gene: TRBJ1-2
V gene: TRBV15
CDR3 DNA: TGTGCCACCAGCAGTGGACAGGGCGGAAGCTATGGCTACACCTTC
CDR3 protein: CATSSGQGGSYGYTF

D gene: NA
clone size: NA
J gene: TRBJ2-3
V gene: TRBV11-3
CDR3 DNA: TGTGCCAGCAGCGCGACAGATACGCAGTATTTT
CDR3 protein: CASSATDTQYF

D gene: NA
clone size: NA
J gene: TRBJ2-5
V gene: TRBV28
CDR3 DNA: TGTGCCAGCAGCCGGGGGCGGCGAGAGACCCAGTACTTC
CDR3 protein: CASSRGRRETQYF

D gene: NA
clone size: few
J gene: TRBJ1-1
V gene: TRBV29-1
CDR3 DNA: TGCAGCGCCCAGGACGGGGTAAACACTGAAGCTTTCTTT
CDR3 protein: CSAQDGVNTEAFF

D gene: TRBD2
clone size: NA
J gene: TRBJ2-1
V gene: TRBV5-6
CDR3 DNA: TGTGCCAGCAGCTCGGGACTAGCGATAAGTGATAATGAGCAGTTCTTC
CDR3 protein: CASSSGLAISDNEQFF

D gene: TRBD2
clone size: NA
J gene: TRBJ2-7
V gene: TRBV4-3
CDR3 DNA: TGCGCCAGCAGCCAAGATCTAAGCGGGGGGAGCTACTACGAGCAGTACTTC
CDR3 protein: CASSQDLSGGSYYEQYF

D gene: NA
clone size: few
J gene: TRBJ2-1
V gene: TRBV7-8
CDR3 DNA: TGTGCCAGCAGCGCCCGGGCCCATGAGCAGTTCTTC
CDR3 protein: CASSARAHEQFF

D gene: NA
clone size: NA
J gene: TRBJ1-2
V gene: TRBV5-1
CDR3 DNA: TGCGCCAGCAGGTACGACGGGGGACAAGGCGGCTACACCTTC
CDR3 protein: CASRYDGGQGGYTF

D gene: NA
clone size: NA
J gene: TRBJ1-5
V gene: TRBV29-1
CDR3 DNA: TGCAGCGTGGGTCAGGCTTGGGATCAGCCCCAGCATTTT
CDR3 protein: CSVGQAWDQPQHF

D gene: NA
clone size: NA
J gene: TRBJ2-7
V gene: TRBV30
CDR3 DNA: TGTGCCTGGAGTGCCCCAGGGGACAACTACGAGCAGTACTTC
CDR3 protein: CAWSAPGDNYEQYF

D gene: TRBD2
clone size: NA
J gene: TRBJ2-7
V gene: TRBV29-1
CDR3 DNA: TGCAGCGTCGATACTAGCGGGAGCTCCTACGAGCAGTACTTC
CDR3 protein: CSVDTSGSSYEQYF

D gene: NA
clone size: NA
J gene: TRBJ2-7
V gene: TRBV4-1
CDR3 DNA: TGCGCCAGCAGCCAAGACGGGGACCATTACGAGCAGTACTTC
CDR3 protein: CASSQDGDHYEQYF

D gene: NA
clone size: NA
J gene: TRBJ1-5
V gene: TRBV5-6
CDR3 DNA: TGTGCCAGCAGCTTGGGACCGGTTATGGGCAATCAGCCCCAGCATTTT
CDR3 protein: CASSLGPVMGNQPQHF